A few counts support the clone carrying this TCR beta chain. The antigen is unknown. The entry originates in a study of T-cell memory formation after mild COVID-19. Trimming cost V 0 bases and J 1 base; bases outside gene matches: 11. There are 20 residues in the CDR3. CDR1 SGDLS and CDR2 YYNGEE come from the germline V gene. From 5'RACE with constant-segment primers came TCR alpha and TCR beta cDNA libraries that carried sample barcodes and UMIs. TCRdb redid the calling of the 5' RACE reads with MiXCR, one entry per CDR3 protein. The data hold 350,000 to 500,000 distinct CDR3 sequences, with more than 20% observed a single time. Study findings and constraints: A subset of responding clones appeared in pre-infection memory, suggesting cross-reactive memory joined.

The source is an adult woman who had mild COVID-19 (a few samples of this study predate the infection). Cell type and time point are not known. Sequencing was done on a sample of PBMCs or a T cell subset sorted from them (not recorded which). The chain employs TRBV9 and TRBJ2-1; TRBD2 matches at 12 bases. CDR3 sequence (DNA): TGTGCCAGCAGCGTAGACCCCCAGGCAGGGACTAGCGGGTCCTACAATGAGCAGTTCTTC. Protein: CASSVDPQAGTSGSYNEQFF.